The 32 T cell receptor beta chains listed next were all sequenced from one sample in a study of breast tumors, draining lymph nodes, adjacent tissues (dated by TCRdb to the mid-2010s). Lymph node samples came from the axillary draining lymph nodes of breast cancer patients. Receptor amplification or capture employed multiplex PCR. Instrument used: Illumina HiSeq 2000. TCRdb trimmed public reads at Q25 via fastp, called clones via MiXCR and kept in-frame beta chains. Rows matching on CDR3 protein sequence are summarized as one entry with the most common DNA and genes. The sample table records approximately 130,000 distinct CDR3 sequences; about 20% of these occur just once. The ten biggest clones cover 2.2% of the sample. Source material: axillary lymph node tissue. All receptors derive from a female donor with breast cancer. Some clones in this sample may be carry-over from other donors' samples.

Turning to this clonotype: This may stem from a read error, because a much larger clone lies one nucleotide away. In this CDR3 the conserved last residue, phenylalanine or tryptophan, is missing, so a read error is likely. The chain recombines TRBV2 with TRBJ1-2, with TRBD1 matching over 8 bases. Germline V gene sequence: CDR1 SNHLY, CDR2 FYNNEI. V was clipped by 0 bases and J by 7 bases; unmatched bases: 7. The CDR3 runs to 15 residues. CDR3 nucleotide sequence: TGTGCCAGCAGTGAAGCGTCCAGGGGGCCGGTTGGCTACACCCTC. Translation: CASSEASRGPVGYTL.

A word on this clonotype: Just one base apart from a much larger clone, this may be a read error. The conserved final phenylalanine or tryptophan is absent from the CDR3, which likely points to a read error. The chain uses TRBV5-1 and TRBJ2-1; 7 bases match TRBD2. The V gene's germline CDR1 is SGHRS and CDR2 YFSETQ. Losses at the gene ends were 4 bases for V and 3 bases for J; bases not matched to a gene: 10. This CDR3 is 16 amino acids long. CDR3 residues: CASSPPSGGFYNEQFL. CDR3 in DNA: TGCGCCAGCAGCCCTCCCTCGGGAGGTTTCTACAATGAGCAGTTCCTC.

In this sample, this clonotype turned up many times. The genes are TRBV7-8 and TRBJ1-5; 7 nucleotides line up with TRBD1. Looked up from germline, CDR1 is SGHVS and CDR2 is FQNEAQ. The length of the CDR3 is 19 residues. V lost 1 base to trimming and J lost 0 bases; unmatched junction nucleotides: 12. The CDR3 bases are TGTGCCAGCAGCTTAGTCGGGGCAGGGGGGCCTTATAGCAATCAGCCCCAGCATTTT. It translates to CASSLVGAGGPYSNQPQHF.

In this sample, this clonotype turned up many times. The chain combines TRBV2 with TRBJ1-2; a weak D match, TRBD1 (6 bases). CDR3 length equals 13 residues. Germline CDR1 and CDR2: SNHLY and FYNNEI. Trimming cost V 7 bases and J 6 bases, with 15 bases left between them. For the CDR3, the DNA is TGTGCCAGCACAAAATACAGGGATAATGGCTACACCTTC. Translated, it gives CASTKYRDNGYTF. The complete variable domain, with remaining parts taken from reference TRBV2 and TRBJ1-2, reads EPEVTQTPSHQVTQMGQEVILRCVPISNHLYFYWYRQILGQKVEFLVSFYNNEISEKSEIFDDQFSVERPDGSNFTLKIRSTKLEDSAMYFCASTKYRDNGYTFGSGTRLTVV.

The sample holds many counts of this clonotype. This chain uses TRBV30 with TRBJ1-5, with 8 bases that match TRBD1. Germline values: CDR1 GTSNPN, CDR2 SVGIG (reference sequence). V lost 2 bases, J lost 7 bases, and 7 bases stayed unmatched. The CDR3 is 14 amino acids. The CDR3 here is CAWSSQGAVQPQHF. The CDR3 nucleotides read TGTGCCTGGAGTTCGCAGGGGGCGGTCCAGCCCCAGCATTTT.

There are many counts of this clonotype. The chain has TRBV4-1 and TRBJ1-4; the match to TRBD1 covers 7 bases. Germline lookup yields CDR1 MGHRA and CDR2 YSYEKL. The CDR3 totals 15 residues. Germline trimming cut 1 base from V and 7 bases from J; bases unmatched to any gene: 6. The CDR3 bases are TGCGCCAGCAGCCAAGGAGGGGGCGCGCTTGAAAAACTGTTTTTT. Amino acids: CASSQGGGALEKLFF.

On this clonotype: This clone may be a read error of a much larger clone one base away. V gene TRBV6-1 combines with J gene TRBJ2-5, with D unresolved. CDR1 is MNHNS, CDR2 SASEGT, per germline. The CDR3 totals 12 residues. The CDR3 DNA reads TGTGCCAGCAGTTTCAGCCAAGAGACCCAGTGCTTC. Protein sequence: CASSFSQETQCF.

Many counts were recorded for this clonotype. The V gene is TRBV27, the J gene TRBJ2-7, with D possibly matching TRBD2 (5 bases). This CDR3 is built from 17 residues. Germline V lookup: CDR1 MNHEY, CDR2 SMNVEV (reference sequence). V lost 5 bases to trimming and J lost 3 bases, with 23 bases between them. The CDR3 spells CASSILPRTSGGYEQYF. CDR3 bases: TGTGCCAGCAGTATATTGCCGAGGACTTCCGGCGGCTACGAGCAGTACTTC.

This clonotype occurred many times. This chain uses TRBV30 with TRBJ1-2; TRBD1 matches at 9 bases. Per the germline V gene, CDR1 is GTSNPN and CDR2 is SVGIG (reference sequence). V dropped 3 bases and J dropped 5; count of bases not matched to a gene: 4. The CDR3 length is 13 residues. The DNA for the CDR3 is TGTGCCTGGAGCACAGGGGGCGGGTATGGCTACACCTTC. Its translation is CAWSTGGGYGYTF.

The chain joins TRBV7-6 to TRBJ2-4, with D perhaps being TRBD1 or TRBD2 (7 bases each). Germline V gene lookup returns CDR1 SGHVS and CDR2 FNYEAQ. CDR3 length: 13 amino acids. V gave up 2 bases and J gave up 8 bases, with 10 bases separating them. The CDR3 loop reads CASSLQGGDIQYF. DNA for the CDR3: TGTGCCAGCAGCTTACAGGGGGGGGACATTCAGTACTTC.

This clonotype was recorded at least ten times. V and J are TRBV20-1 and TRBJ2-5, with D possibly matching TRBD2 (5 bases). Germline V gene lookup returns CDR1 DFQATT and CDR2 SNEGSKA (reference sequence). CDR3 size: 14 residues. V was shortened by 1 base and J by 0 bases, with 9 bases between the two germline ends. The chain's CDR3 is CSARVPGYQETQYF. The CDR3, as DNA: TGCAGTGCTAGAGTCCCGGGGTACCAAGAGACCCAGTACTTC.

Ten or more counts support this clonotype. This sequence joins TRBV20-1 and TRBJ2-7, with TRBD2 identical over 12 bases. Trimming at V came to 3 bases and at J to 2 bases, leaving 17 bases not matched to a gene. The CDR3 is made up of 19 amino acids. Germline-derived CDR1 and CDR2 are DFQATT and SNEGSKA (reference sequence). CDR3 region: CSARGAKAGTSGSPYEQYF. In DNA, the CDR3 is TGCAGTGCTAGGGGGGCCAAAGCCGGGACTAGCGGGTCTCCCTACGAGCAGTACTTC.

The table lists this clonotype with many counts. This CDR3 reads CASSYQGAIHTF. As DNA, the CDR3 is TGTGCCAGCAGTTATCAGGGGGCGATCCACACCTTC. This chain joins TRBV6-2 or TRBV6-3 and TRBJ1-2; TRBD1 agrees at 8 bases. The CDR3 spans 12 residues. V lost 3 bases, J lost 12 bases, and 6 bases stayed unmatched. The germline CDR1 and CDR2 sequences are MNHEY and SVGEGT.

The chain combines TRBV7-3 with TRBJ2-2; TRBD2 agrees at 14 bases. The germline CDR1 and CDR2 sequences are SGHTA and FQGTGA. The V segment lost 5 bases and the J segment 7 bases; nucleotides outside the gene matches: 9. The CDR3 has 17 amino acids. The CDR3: CASSQRLAGGPIGELFF. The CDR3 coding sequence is TGTGCCAGCAGCCAACGACTAGCGGGAGGGCCTATCGGGGAGCTGTTTTTT.

The chain's CDR3 is CASSSGLSADTQYF. As DNA, the CDR3 is TGTGCCAGCAGCTCGGGACTTTCCGCAGATACGCAGTATTTT. The chain has TRBV7-2 and TRBJ2-3; D may be TRBD2 (6 bases). The germline V gene has CDR1 SGHTA and CDR2 FQGNSA. The CDR3 runs to 14 residues. V gave up 4 bases and J gave up 4 bases, with 12 bases separating them.

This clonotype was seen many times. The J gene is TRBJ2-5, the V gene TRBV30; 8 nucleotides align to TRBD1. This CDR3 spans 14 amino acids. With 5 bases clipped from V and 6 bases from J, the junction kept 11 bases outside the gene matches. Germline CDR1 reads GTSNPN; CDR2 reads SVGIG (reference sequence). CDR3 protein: CAWLRSGGAQTQYF. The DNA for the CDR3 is TGTGCCTGGCTGCGGTCAGGGGGCGCACAGACCCAGTACTTC.

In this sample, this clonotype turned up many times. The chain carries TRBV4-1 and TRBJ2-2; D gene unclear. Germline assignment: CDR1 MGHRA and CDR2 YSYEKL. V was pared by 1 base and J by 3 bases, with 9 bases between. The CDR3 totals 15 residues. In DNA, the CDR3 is TGCGCCAGCAGCCAAGTCAGGTTGGACACCGGGGAGCTGTTTTTT. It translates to CASSQVRLDTGELFF.

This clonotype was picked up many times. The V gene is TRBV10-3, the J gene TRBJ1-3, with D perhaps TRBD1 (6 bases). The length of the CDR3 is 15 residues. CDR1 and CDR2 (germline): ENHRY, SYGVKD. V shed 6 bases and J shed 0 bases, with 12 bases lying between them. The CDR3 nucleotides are TGTGCCATCAGACTACAGGGTCTCTCTGGAAACACCATATATTTT. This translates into CAIRLQGLSGNTIYF.

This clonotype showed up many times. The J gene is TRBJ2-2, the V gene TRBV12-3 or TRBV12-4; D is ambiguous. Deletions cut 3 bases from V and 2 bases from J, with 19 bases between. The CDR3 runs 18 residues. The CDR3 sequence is CASSFLVFGRRNTGELFF. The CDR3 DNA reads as TGTGCCAGCAGTTTTCTAGTTTTTGGGCGGAGAAACACCGGGGAGCTGTTTTTT.

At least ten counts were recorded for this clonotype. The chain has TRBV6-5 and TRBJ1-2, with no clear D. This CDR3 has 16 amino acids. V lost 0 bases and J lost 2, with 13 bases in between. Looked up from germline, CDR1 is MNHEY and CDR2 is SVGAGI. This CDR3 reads CASSYSGGRTNYGYTF. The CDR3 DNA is TGTGCCAGCAGTTACTCAGGCGGCAGAACCAACTATGGCTACACCTTC.

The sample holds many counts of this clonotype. The CDR3 DNA follows: TGTGCCAAGGACATTAACTATGGCTACACCTTC. As protein: CAKDINYGYTF. The J gene is TRBJ1-2, the V gene TRBV12-3 or TRBV12-4, with D possibly matching TRBD1 (5 bases). The V end was cut by 10 bases, the J end by 1 base, with 7 bases between. The CDR3 totals 11 residues.

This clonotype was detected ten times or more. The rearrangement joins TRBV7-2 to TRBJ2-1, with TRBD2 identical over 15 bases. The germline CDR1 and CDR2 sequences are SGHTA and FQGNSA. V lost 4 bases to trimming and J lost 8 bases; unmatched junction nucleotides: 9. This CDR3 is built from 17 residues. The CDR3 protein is CASSWTSGRARRYEQFF. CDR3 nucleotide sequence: TGTGCCAGCAGCTGGACTAGCGGGAGGGCCCGAAGATATGAGCAGTTCTTC.

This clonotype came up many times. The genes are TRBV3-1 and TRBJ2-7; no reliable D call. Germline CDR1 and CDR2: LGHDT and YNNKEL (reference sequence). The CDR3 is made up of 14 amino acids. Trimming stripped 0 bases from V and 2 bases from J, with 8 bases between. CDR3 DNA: TGTGCCAGCAGCCAAGAGCTCATGACCTACGAGCAGTACTTC. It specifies CASSQELMTYEQYF.

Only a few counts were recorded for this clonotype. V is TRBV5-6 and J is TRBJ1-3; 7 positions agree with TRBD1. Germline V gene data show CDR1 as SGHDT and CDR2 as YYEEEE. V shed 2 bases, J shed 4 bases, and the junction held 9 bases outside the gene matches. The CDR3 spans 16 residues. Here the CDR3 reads CASSFRGTGAGNTIYF. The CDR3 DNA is TGTGCCAGCAGCTTCCGGGGAACAGGGGCGGGAAACACCATATATTTT.

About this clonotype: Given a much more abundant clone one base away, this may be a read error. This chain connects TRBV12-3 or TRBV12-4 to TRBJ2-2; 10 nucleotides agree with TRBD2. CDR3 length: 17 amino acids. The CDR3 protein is CASSRAGGPYNTGELLF. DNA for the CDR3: TGTGCCAGCAGCCGAGCGGGAGGGCCTTATAACACCGGGGAGCTGCTTTTT.

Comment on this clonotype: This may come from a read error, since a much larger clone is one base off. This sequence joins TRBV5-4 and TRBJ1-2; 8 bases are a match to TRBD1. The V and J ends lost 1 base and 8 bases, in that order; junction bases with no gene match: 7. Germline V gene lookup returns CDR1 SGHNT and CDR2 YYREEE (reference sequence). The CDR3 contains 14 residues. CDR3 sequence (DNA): TGTGCCAGCAGCTTGAGGACAGGGCGACGGGGCTACACCTTC. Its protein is CASSLRTGRRGYTF.

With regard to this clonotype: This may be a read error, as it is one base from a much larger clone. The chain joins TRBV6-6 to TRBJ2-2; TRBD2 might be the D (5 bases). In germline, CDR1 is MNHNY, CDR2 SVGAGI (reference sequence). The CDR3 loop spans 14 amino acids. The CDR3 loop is CASRLTKDTGELSF. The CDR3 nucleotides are TGTGCCAGCAGGCTGACCAAAGACACCGGGGAGCTGTCTTTT.

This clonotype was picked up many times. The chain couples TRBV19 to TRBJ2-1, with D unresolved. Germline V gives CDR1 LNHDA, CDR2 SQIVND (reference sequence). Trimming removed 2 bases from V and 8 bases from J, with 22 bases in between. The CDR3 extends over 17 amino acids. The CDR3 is CASSIIGRTFSIDEQFF. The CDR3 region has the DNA TGTGCCAGTAGTATAATCGGACGGACCTTCTCAATCGATGAGCAGTTCTTC.

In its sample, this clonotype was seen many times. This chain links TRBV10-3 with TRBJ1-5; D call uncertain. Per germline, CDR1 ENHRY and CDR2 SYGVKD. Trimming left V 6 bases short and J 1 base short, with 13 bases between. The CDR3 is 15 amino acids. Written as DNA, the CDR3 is TGTGCCATCAGCCCTTCAAGGGAAAGCAATCAGCCCCAGCATTTT. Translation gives CAISPSRESNQPQHF.

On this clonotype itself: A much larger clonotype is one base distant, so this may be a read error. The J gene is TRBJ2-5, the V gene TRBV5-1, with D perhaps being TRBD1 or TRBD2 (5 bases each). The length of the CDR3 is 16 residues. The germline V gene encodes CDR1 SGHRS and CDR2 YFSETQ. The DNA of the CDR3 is TGCGTCAGCATCTGGGGGTCGGGTGGGCCCCAAGAGACCCAGTACTTC. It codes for CVSIWGSGGPQETQYF.

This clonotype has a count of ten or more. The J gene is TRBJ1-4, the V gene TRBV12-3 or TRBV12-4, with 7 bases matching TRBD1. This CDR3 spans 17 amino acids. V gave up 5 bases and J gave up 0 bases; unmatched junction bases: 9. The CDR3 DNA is TGTGCCAGCAGTACCGAAAACAGGGGTGCAACTAATGAAAAACTGTTTTTT. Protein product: CASSTENRGATNEKLFF.

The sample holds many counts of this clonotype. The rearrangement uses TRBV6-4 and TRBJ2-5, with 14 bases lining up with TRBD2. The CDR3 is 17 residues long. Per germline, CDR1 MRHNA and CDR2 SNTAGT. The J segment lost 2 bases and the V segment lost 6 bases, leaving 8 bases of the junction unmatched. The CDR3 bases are TGTGCCAGCAGGGGGACTAGCGGGAGAGGTGAACAAGAGACCCAGTACTTC. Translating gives CASRGTSGRGEQETQYF.